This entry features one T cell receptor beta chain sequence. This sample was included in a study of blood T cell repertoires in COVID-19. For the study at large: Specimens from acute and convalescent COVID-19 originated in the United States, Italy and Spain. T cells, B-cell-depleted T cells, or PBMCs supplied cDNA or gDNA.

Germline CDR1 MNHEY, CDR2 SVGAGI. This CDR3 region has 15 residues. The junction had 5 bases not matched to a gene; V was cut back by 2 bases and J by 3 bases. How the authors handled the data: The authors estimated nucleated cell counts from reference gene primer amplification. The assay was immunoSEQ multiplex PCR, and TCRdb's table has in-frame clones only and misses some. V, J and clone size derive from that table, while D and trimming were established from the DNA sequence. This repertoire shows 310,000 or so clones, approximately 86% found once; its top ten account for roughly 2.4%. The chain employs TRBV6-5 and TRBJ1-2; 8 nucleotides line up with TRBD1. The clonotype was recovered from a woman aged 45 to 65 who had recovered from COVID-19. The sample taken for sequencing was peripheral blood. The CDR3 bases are TGTGCCAGCAGTTACGTACAGGGGGTTTACTATGGCTACACCTTC. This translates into CASSYVQGVYYGYTF.